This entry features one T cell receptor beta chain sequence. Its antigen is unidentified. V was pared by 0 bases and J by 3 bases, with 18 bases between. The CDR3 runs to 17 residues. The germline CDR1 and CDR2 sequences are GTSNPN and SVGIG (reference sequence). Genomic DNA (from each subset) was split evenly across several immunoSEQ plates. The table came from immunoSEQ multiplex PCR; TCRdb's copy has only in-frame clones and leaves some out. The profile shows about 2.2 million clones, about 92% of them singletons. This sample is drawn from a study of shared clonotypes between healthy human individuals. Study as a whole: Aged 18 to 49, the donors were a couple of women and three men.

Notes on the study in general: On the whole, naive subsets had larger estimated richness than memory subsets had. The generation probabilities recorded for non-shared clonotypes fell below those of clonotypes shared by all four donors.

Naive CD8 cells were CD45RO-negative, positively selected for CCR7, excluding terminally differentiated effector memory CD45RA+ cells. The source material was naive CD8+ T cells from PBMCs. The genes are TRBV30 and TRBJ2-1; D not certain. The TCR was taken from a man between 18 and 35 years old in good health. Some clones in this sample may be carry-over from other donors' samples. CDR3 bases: TGTGCCTGGAGTGTCGTTTTAGGTAGTGGATTCTACAATGAGCAGTTCTTC. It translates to CAWSVVLGSGFYNEQFF.